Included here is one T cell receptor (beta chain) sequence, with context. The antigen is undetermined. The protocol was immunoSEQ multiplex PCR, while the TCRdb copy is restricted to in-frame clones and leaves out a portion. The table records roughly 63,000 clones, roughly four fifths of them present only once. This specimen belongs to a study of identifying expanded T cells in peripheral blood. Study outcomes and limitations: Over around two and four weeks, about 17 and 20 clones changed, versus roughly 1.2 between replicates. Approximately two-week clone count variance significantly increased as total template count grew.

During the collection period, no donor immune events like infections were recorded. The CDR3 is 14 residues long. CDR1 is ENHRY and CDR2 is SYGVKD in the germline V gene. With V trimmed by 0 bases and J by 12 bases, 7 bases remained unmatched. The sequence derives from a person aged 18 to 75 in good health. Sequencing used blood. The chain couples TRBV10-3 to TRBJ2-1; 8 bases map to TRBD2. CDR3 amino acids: CAISESTSALVQFF. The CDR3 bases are TGTGCCATCAGTGAGTCGACTAGCGCCCTGGTGCAGTTCTTC.